One sample yielded the 21 T cell receptor beta chains listed below, sequenced in a study of cytomegalovirus exposure and HLA in healthy donors. The PCR made use of 60 Vbeta and 13 Jbeta primers. The data were produced by immunoSEQ multiplex PCR, yet TCRdb's version contains in-frame clones alone and is incomplete. The sample lists under 250,000 clones, 70% to 90% occurring once. The specimen sequenced was PBMCs. All receptors come from a woman aged 55-70 years in good health and CMV-seropositive.

J is TRBJ2-7 and V is TRBV10-2, with D tentatively TRBD1 (6 bases). V was pared by 0 bases and J by 2 bases, with 11 bases between. Germline-derived CDR1 and CDR2 are WSHSY and SAAADI. This CDR3 contains 15 residues. CDR3 DNA: TGCGCCAGCAGTGAGTCGATGGGGGCCGCCTACGAGCAGTACTTC. Its protein product is CASSESMGAAYEQYF.

This chain joins TRBV4-2 and TRBJ2-2, with a possible D match to TRBD2 (5 bases). From germline, CDR1 is LGHNA and CDR2 YNFKEQ. V lost 0 bases to trimming and J lost 1 base, with 9 bases between them. The CDR3 runs to 16 residues. DNA for the CDR3: TGTGCCAGCAGCCAAGAGAGCGGCGGGAACACCGGGGAGCTGTTTTTT. It codes for CASSQESGGNTGELFF.

This chain links TRBV4-1 with TRBJ2-5; a possible D gene is TRBD2 (6 bases). Germline V gene data show CDR1 as MGHRA and CDR2 as YSYEKL. Deletions cut 5 bases from V and 2 bases from J, with 12 bases between. This CDR3 is built from 14 residues. CDR3 DNA: TGCGCCAGCAGCGCCCAGAGCGGGCAAGAGACCCAGTACTTC. It codes for CASSAQSGQETQYF.

V is TRBV9 and J is TRBJ1-4; perhaps TRBD1 as D (5 bases). Germline lookup yields CDR1 SGDLS and CDR2 YYNGEE. This CDR3 has 13 residues. The V end was cut by 9 bases, the J end by 8 bases, with 17 bases between. The CDR3 protein is CANPGGGLEKLFF. CDR3 sequence (DNA): TGTGCCAACCCGGGGGGGGGATTGGAAAAACTGTTTTTT. Drawing the rest from reference TRBV9 and TRBJ1-4, the complete variable domain is DSGVTQTPKHLITATGQRVTLRCSPRSGDLSVYWYQQSLDQGLQFLIQYYNGEERAKGNILERFSAQQFPDLHSELNLSSLELGDSALYFCANPGGGLEKLFFGSGTQLSVL.

CDR3 DNA sequence: TGTGCCAGCAGCACGCGGGCGGACACTGAAGCTTTCTTT. Translating gives CASSTRADTEAFF. The chain uses TRBV9 and TRBJ1-1; D gene unclear. CDR1 and CDR2 from the germline V gene are SGDLS and YYNGEE. This CDR3 spans 13 amino acids. Trimming took 4 bases from V and 3 from J, leaving 10 bases between them.

On this clone itself: Germline and junction disagree at one end, which may indicate a read error. This chain uses TRBV7-9 with TRBJ1-1, with TRBD1 as a possible D gene (5 bases). In germline, CDR1 is SEHNR, CDR2 FQNEAQ (reference sequence). The CDR3 is 14 amino acids. CDR3 in DNA: TGTTCCAGCAGCTTAGAGGGCAGGGCCGTCCGGGCTTTCTTT. Translated: CSSSLEGRAVRAFF.

This chain uses TRBV10-2 with TRBJ2-7; D is unresolved. Trimming shortened V by 5 bases and J by 3 bases, and 11 bases separated the two germline ends. CDR3 length: 13 residues. Germline V gene data show CDR1 as WSHSY and CDR2 as SAAADI. The CDR3 is CASSSPLVYEQYF. For the CDR3, the DNA is TGCGCCAGCAGTAGCCCTCTGGTCTACGAGCAGTACTTC.

The V and J genes are TRBV5-6 and TRBJ1-1, with TRBD1 identical over 7 bases. The CDR3 covers 14 residues. Looked up from germline, CDR1 is SGHDT and CDR2 is YYEEEE. V lost 4 bases to trimming and J lost 3 bases; unmatched junction nucleotides: 6. CDR3 sequence reads: CASSLSTGDTEAFF. The CDR3 bases are TGTGCCAGCAGCCTATCCACAGGGGACACTGAAGCTTTCTTT.

The V gene is TRBV19, the J gene TRBJ2-2; TRBD1 matches at 8 bases. There are 16 residues in the CDR3. Germline V gene data show CDR1 as LNHDA and CDR2 as SQIVND (reference sequence). Losses at the gene ends were 1 base for V and 5 bases for J; bases not matched to a gene: 6. The CDR3 loop is CASSIADRAPTGELFF. CDR3 sequence (DNA): TGTGCCAGTAGTATAGCGGACAGGGCCCCAACCGGGGAGCTGTTTTTT.

The chain carries TRBV7-3 and TRBJ1-1; 8 nucleotides align to TRBD1. Trimming cost V 0 bases and J 0 bases; bases outside gene matches: 12. The CDR3 runs 19 residues. The germline gives CDR1 SGHTA, CDR2 FQGTGA. The CDR3 DNA is TGTGCCAGCAGCTTAACGGGAACAACAGGGGGTCTGGTGAACACTGAAGCTTTCTTT. This encodes CASSLTGTTGGLVNTEAFF.

A few counts support this clone. This chain links TRBV2 with TRBJ2-3; a possible D gene is TRBD2 (5 bases). Germline CDR1 is SNHLY and CDR2 is FYNNEI. Deletions cut 8 bases from V and 1 base from J, with 13 bases between. The CDR3 is 14 amino acids. DNA for the CDR3: TGTGCCAGCTCGAAGACTAAGGGCACAGATACGCAGTATTTT. The encoded protein is CASSKTKGTDTQYF.

The chain carries TRBV6-5 and TRBJ2-2, with 8 bases matching TRBD2. Germline CDR1 is MNHEY and CDR2 is SVGAGI. This CDR3 comprises 16 residues. V shed 2 bases, J shed 1 base, and the junction held 3 bases outside the gene matches. The CDR3 DNA follows: TGTGCCAGCAGTTACCTACTAGCGGTGAACACCGGGGAGCTGTTTTTT. Encoded protein: CASSYLLAVNTGELFF.

The V call is TRBV7-8, the J call TRBJ2-2; the match to TRBD1 covers 12 bases. The V gene's germline CDR1 is SGHVS and CDR2 FQNEAQ. V dropped 2 bases and J dropped 3; count of bases not matched to a gene: 13. CDR3 size: 20 residues. The CDR3: CASSLSGGTGGALYTGELFF. The CDR3 DNA is TGTGCCAGCAGCTTAAGTGGTGGGACAGGGGGCGCGTTATACACCGGGGAGCTGTTTTTT.

This chain joins TRBV5-1 and TRBJ2-1; D is undetermined. CDR1 is SGHRS, CDR2 YFSETQ, per germline. The CDR3 loop spans 14 amino acids. V gave up 0 bases and J gave up 0 bases, with 4 bases separating them. The CDR3 sequence is CASSLADSYNEQFF. The DNA of the CDR3 is TGCGCCAGCAGCTTGGCAGACTCCTACAATGAGCAGTTCTTC.

The rearrangement uses TRBV5-1 and TRBJ2-3; D is uncertain. Germline CDR1 is SGHRS and CDR2 is YFSETQ. The CDR3 is 14 residues long. Trimming shortened V by 4 bases and J by 1 base, and 10 bases separated the two germline ends. In nucleotides, the CDR3 is TGCGCCAGCAGCGCGATAGCCGGCACAGATACGCAGTATTTT. Protein product: CASSAIAGTDTQYF. Based on the CDR3 plus reference TRBV5-1 and TRBJ2-3, the full variable domain is KAGVTQTPRYLIKTRGQQVTLSCSPISGHRSVSWYQQTPGQGLQFLFEYFSETQRNKGNFPGRFSGRQFSNSRSEMNVSTLELGDSALYLCASSAIAGTDTQYFGPGTRLTVL.

The chain combines TRBV29-1 with TRBJ2-7; D may be TRBD1 (6 bases). Germline V gene data show CDR1 as SQVTM and CDR2 as ANQGSEA. The V and J ends lost 4 bases and 2 bases respectively, with 12 bases between them. The CDR3 extends over 13 amino acids. CDR3 in DNA: TGCAGCGTTGTCAAAGGGGGTGCCTACGAGCAGTACTTC. Residues: CSVVKGGAYEQYF.

The V gene is TRBV11-2, the J gene TRBJ2-1; unclear D gene. Germline values: CDR1 SGHAT, CDR2 FQNNGV. The CDR3 runs 15 residues. V was pared by 5 bases and J by 4 bases, with 15 bases between. The CDR3 loop is CASSATLTVYNEQFF. CDR3 sequence (DNA): TGTGCCAGCAGCGCTACCCTGACTGTTTACAATGAGCAGTTCTTC.

The gene calls are TRBV6-1 and TRBJ1-3, with D maybe TRBD1 (6 bases). In germline, CDR1 is MNHNS, CDR2 SASEGT. Trimming removed 10 bases at V and 2 bases at J, with 15 bases between. This CDR3 comprises 14 residues. CDR3 in DNA: TGTGCCACCGGTAGGGGGATGACTGGAAACACCATATATTTT. Its translation: CATGRGMTGNTIYF.

This clone was detected a few times. A read error may produce the germline difference seen at one junction end. V usage is TRBV5-1 and J usage is TRBJ2-4; D is perhaps TRBD1 (6 bases). There are 14 residues in the CDR3. The V gene's germline CDR1 is SGHRS and CDR2 YFSETQ. The CDR3 reads CASNLGHQGNIQYF. The CDR3 bases are TGCGCCAGCAACTTGGGACACCAGGGGAACATTCAGTACTTC.

J is TRBJ1-3 and V is TRBV11-1, with D possibly matching TRBD1 (5 bases). Deletions cut 2 bases from V and 2 bases from J, with 10 bases between. This CDR3 contains 15 residues. Germline CDR1 and CDR2: SGHAT and FQDESV (reference sequence). The CDR3 loop is CASSLSLTAGNTIYF. The CDR3 nucleotides read TGTGCCAGCAGCTTAAGTTTGACAGCTGGAAACACCATATATTTT.

V usage is TRBV9 and J usage is TRBJ2-7, with 7 bases matching TRBD2. The germline gives CDR1 SGDLS, CDR2 YYNGEE. Trimming at V came to 4 bases and at J to 5 bases, leaving 15 bases not matched to a gene. The CDR3 has 16 amino acids. CDR3 protein: CASSTGYGGRVHEQYF. The CDR3 nucleotides are TGTGCCAGCAGCACTGGCTACGGCGGGAGAGTCCACGAGCAGTACTTC.